This T cell receptor (beta chain) was identified in a study of control samples from healthy donors and cancer patients. Germline assignment: CDR1 KGHDR and CDR2 SFDVKD. The ends were cut back, 4 bases at V and 4 bases at J, with 16 bases in the middle. CDR3 size: 16 residues. Measured with immunoSEQ multiplex PCR; TCRdb has only the in-frame clones, and not every one. The data show 95,000 to 100,000 clones, approximately 90% seen once. The clonotype was recovered from a man aged 30 to 45 in good health. Sequenced sample: blood. The chain is built from TRBV24-1 and TRBJ1-3; tentative D call: TRBD1 (5 bases). In DNA form, the CDR3 reads TGTGCCACCAGTGACTCCGACAGCCCGGGAGGAAACACCATATATTTT. Protein product: CATSDSDSPGGNTIYF.